The 7 T cell receptor beta chains below come from one sample, sequenced in a study of cytomegalovirus exposure and HLA in healthy donors. A multiplex PCR was run with 60 Vbeta primers and 13 Jbeta primers. Assay used: immunoSEQ multiplex PCR; TCRdb lists only in-frame clones, some missing. The sample comprises roughly 98,000 clones, 81% of which are singletons, and roughly 1.4% rests with the top ten. Input material: PBMCs. These receptors were taken from a man aged 35 to 55 in good health and CMV-seronegative.

This sequence joins TRBV7-6 and TRBJ2-7; 9 bases line up with TRBD2. Germline V lookup: CDR1 SGHVS, CDR2 FNYEAQ. The J segment lost 2 bases and the V segment lost 5 bases, leaving 7 bases of the junction unmatched. There are 15 residues in the CDR3. The CDR3 DNA sequence: TGTGCCAGCAGCAAAGAGGGACTAGCAACCTACGAGCAGTACTTC. Translation: CASSKEGLATYEQYF.

This sequence joins TRBV5-4 and TRBJ1-3, with 7 nucleotides matching TRBD1. The V gene's germline CDR1 is SGHNT and CDR2 YYREEE (reference sequence). J lost 0 bases, V lost 0 bases, and 6 bases had no gene match. The CDR3 length is 17 residues. CDR3 amino acids: CASSLAGTAISGNTIYF. CDR3 nucleotides: TGTGCCAGCAGCTTGGCCGGGACAGCAATCTCTGGAAACACCATATATTTT. The full variable domain, rest sourced from reference TRBV5-4 and TRBJ1-3, is ETGVTQSPTHLIKTRGQQVTLRCSSQSGHNTVSWYQQALGQGPQFIFQYYREEENGRGNFPPRFSGLQFPNYSSELNVNALELDDSALYLCASSLAGTAISGNTIYFGEGSWLTVV.

The chain uses TRBV5-5 and TRBJ1-3; tentatively, D is TRBD1 (6 bases). There are 15 residues in the CDR3. Germline lookup yields CDR1 SGHKS and CDR2 YYEKEE (reference sequence). V was shortened by 4 bases and J by 5 bases, with 16 bases between the two germline ends. In nucleotides, the CDR3 is TGTGCCAGCAGCGGAAGTACAGGGTACAGAAACACCATATATTTT. As protein: CASSGSTGYRNTIYF.

V gene TRBV5-4 combines with J gene TRBJ1-2, with TRBD1 as a possible D gene (6 bases). Germline CDR1 and CDR2: SGHNT and YYREEE (reference sequence). This CDR3 region has 12 residues. V was pared by 2 bases and J by 5 bases, with 7 bases between. CDR3 bases: TGTGCCAGCAGCTTAACAGGGTATGGCTACACCTTC. This gives the protein CASSLTGYGYTF.

The CDR3 here is CASTSGQHFNYGYTF. Here the CDR3 DNA reads TGTGCCAGCACCTCCGGACAGCACTTTAACTATGGCTACACCTTC. This chain joins TRBV28 and TRBJ1-2, with a possible D match to TRBD1 (6 bases). Germline V gene sequence: CDR1 MDHEN, CDR2 SYDVKM. Trimming took 7 bases from V and 1 from J, leaving 16 bases between them. The CDR3 runs to 15 residues.

This chain uses TRBV4-3 with TRBJ2-1, with TRBD2 matching 10 bases. This CDR3 region has 15 residues. V lost 0 bases to trimming and J lost 9 bases; unmatched junction nucleotides: 5. Germline lookup yields CDR1 LGHNA and CDR2 YSLEER. CDR3 nucleotide sequence: TGCGCCAGCAGCCAAGAAACTAGCGGGGTTAGTGAGCAGTTCTTC. Protein sequence: CASSQETSGVSEQFF.

The rearrangement links TRBV28 to TRBJ1-5; 9 positions agree with TRBD1. The ends lost 4 bases at V and 3 bases at J; junction bases unmatched: 4. The CDR3 runs to 15 residues. Germline assignment: CDR1 MDHEN and CDR2 SYDVKM. The CDR3 DNA reads as TGTGCCAGCAGTTCACTACAGGGGGCCAATCAGCCCCAGCATTTT. This gives the protein CASSSLQGANQPQHF.